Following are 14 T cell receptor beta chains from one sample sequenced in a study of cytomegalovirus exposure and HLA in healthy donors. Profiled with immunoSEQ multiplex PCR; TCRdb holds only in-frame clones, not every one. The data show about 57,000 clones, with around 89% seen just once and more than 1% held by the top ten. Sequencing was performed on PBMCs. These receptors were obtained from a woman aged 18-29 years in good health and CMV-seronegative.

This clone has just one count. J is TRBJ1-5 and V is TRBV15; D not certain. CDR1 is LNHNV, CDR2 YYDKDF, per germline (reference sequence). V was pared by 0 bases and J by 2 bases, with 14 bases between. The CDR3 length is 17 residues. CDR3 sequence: CATSRDLPKAGNQPQHF. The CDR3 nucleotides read TGTGCCACCAGCAGAGATCTCCCCAAGGCGGGCAATCAGCCCCAGCATTTT.

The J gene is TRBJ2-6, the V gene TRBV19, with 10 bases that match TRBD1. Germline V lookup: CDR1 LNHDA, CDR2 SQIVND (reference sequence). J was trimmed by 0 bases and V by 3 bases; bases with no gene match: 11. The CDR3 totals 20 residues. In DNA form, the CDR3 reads TGTGCCAGTAGTATGAATCCCACCGGGACAGGGGCCTCTGGGGCCAACGTCCTGACTTTC. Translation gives CASSMNPTGTGASGANVLTF.

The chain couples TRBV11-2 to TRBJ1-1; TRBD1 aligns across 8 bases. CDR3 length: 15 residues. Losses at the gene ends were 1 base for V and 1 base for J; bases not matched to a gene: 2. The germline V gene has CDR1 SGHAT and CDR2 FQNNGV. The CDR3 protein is CASSLAGGANTEAFF. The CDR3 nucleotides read TGTGCCAGCAGCTTAGCAGGGGGCGCGAACACTGAAGCTTTCTTT.

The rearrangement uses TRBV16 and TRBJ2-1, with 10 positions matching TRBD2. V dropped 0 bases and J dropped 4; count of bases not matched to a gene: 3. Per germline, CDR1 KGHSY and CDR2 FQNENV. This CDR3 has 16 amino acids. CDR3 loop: CASSQSGAGGYNEQFF. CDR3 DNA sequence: TGTGCCAGCAGCCAATCGGGAGCGGGGGGGTACAATGAGCAGTTCTTC.

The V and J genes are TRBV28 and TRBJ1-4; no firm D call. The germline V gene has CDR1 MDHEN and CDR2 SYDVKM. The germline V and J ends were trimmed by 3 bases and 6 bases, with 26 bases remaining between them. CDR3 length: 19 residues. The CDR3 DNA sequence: TGTGCCAGCAGTTTCCCCGGGCCGGAGACGGGGATTTCGGATGAAAAACTGTTTTTT. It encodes CASSFPGPETGISDEKLFF.

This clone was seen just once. The CDR3 DNA is TGTGCCAGCAGTGACTGGACAGGGACCGGGGAGCTGTTTTTT. It encodes CASSDWTGTGELFF. The chain uses TRBV2 and TRBJ2-2; 8 bases line up with TRBD1. V trimming: 3 bases; J trimming: 5 bases; junction bases outside the gene matches: 2. The CDR3 length is 14 residues. The germline V gene has CDR1 SNHLY and CDR2 FYNNEI. Full variable domain (outside the CDR3, taken from reference TRBV2 and TRBJ2-2): EPEVTQTPSHQVTQMGQEVILRCVPISNHLYFYWYRQILGQKVEFLVSFYNNEISEKSEIFDDQFSVERPDGSNFTLKIRSTKLEDSAMYFCASSDWTGTGELFFGEGSRLTVL.

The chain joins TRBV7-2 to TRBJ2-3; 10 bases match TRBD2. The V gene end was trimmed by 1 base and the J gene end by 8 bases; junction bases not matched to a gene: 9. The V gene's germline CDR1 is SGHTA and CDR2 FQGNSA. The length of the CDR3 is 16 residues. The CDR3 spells CASSLVPAGGPGTQYF. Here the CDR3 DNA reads TGTGCCAGCAGCTTAGTTCCAGCGGGAGGGCCGGGTACGCAGTATTTT.

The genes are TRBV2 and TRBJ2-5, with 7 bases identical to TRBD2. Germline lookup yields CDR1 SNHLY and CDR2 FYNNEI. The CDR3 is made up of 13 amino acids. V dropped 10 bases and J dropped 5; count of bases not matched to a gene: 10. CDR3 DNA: TGTGCCACGGCGACCCAGGGAGGGGAGACCCAGTACTTC. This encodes CATATQGGETQYF.

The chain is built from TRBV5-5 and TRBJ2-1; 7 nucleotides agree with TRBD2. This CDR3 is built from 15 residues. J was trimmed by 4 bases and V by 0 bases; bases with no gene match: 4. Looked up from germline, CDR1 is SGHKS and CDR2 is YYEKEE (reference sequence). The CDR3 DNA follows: TGTGCCAGCAGCTTGGGGGCGGGGGAGTACAATGAGCAGTTCTTC. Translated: CASSLGAGEYNEQFF.

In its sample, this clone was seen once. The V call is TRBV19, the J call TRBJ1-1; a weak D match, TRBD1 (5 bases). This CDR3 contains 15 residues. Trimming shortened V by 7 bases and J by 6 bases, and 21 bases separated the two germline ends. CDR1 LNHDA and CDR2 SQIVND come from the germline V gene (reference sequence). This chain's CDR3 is CASKYMGEGLSEAFF. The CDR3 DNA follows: TGTGCCAGTAAATACATGGGGGAGGGATTGTCTGAAGCTTTCTTT.

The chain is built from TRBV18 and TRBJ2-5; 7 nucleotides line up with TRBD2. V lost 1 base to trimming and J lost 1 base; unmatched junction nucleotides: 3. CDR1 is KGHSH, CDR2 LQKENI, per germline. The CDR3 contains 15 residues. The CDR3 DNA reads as TGTGCCAGCTCACCACTGGGCGGGAGCCAAGAGACCCAGTACTTC. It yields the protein CASSPLGGSQETQYF.

The CDR3 region is CASSLLAGGQGDTQYF. The CDR3 bases are TGCGCCAGCAGCTTACTAGCGGGGGGGCAAGGAGATACGCAGTATTTT. V usage is TRBV5-1 and J usage is TRBJ2-3, with 13 bases fitting TRBD2. Per germline, CDR1 SGHRS and CDR2 YFSETQ. Unmatched junction bases numbered 5, after V lost 2 bases and J lost 5 bases. This CDR3 contains 16 residues.

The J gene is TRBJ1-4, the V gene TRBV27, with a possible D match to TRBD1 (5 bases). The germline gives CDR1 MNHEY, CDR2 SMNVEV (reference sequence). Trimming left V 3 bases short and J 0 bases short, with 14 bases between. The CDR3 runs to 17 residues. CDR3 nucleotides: TGTGCCAGCAGTTTGGACATTCAAAACCCAACTAATGAAAAACTGTTTTTT. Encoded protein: CASSLDIQNPTNEKLFF. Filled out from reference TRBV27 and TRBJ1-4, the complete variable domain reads EAQVTQNPRYLITVTGKKLTVTCSQNMNHEYMSWYRQDPGLGLRQIYYSMNVEVTDKGDVPEGYKVSRKEKRNFPLILESPSPNQTSLYFCASSLDIQNPTNEKLFFGSGTQLSVL.

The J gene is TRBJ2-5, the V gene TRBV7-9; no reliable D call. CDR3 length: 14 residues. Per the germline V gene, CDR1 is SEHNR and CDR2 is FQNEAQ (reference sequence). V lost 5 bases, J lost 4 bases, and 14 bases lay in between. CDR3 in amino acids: CASSPRLVPETQYF. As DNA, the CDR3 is TGTGCCAGCAGCCCACGCCTAGTCCCAGAGACCCAGTACTTC.